This T cell receptor (beta chain) was retrieved from a study of blood T cell repertoires in COVID-19. On the study more broadly: In each case, the material was cDNA or gDNA derived from T cells, B-cell-depleted T cells, or PBMCs.

TCRdb's table, derived via immunoSEQ multiplex PCR, lists solely in-frame clones and lacks some. The sample yields approximately 200,000 clones, 87% seen once. This CDR3 is 15 amino acids long. V lost 0 bases and J 0 bases, leaving 7 bases between the germline ends. Germline CDR1 reads SGHRS; CDR2 reads YFSETQ. The source of this sequence is a man aged 25 to 40 who had recovered from COVID-19. Sample: PBMCs or T cells enriched from blood (not recorded which). The rearrangement uses TRBV5-1 and TRBJ1-3; D is undetermined. This chain's CDR3 is CASSLGSDSGNTIYF. The DNA for the CDR3 is TGCGCCAGCAGCTTGGGTAGTGACTCTGGAAACACCATATATTTT. Full variable domain (remainder filled in from reference TRBV5-1 and TRBJ1-3): KAGVTQTPRYLIKTRGQQVTLSCSPISGHRSVSWYQQTPGQGLQFLFEYFSETQRNKGNFPGRFSGRQFSNSRSEMNVSTLELGDSALYLCASSLGSDSGNTIYFGEGSWLTVV.